One and the same sample provided the 9 T cell receptor beta chains below, sequenced in a study of blood T cell repertoires in COVID-19. Sequencing was performed with immunoSEQ multiplex PCR; in TCRdb, only in-frame clones are kept and a portion is missing. The sample gives about 230,000 clones, about four fifths of which show up once; 4.4% is in the top ten. The sample consisted of peripheral blood. These receptors were taken from a man aged 50-60 years with active or convalescent COVID-19.

This clone came up once. The chain is built from TRBV30 and TRBJ2-2, with D tentatively TRBD1 (7 bases). Germline loops: CDR1 GTSNPN, CDR2 SVGIG (reference sequence). Trimming cost V 2 bases and J 6 bases, with 10 bases left between them. The CDR3 spans 13 residues. The DNA of the CDR3 is TGTGCCTGGAGTCAGGGGGGTGCCGGGGAGCTGTTTTTT. It encodes CAWSQGGAGELFF.

The chain employs TRBV6-5 and TRBJ1-5, with 7 positions matching TRBD1. V shed 8 bases, J shed 1 base, and the junction held 8 bases outside the gene matches. This CDR3 is built from 15 residues. Germline V gene sequence: CDR1 MNHEY, CDR2 SVGAGI. The CDR3 spells CASSTKGASNQPQHF. Written as DNA, the CDR3 is TGTGCCAGCTCCACGAAGGGGGCCAGCAATCAGCCCCAGCATTTT.

This chain links TRBV20-1 with TRBJ2-1; 10 bases line up with TRBD1. CDR3 size: 14 residues. V trimming: 3 bases; J trimming: 7 bases; junction bases outside the gene matches: 6. Germline CDR1 and CDR2: DFQATT and SNEGSKA (reference sequence). CDR3 in amino acids: CSASSGQGWNEQFF. The CDR3 region has the DNA TGCAGTGCTAGTTCGGGACAGGGGTGGAATGAGCAGTTCTTC.

The chain combines TRBV6-5 with TRBJ2-7; tentatively, D is TRBD1 (5 bases). V was trimmed by 5 bases and J by 0 bases, leaving 8 bases between them. CDR1 MNHEY and CDR2 SVGAGI come from the germline V gene. This CDR3 comprises 13 residues. DNA of the CDR3: TGTGCCAGCAGTCGACAGCCCTCCTACGAGCAGTACTTC. It is translated as CASSRQPSYEQYF.

The V and J genes are TRBV9 and TRBJ1-5, with TRBD1 matching 10 bases. The CDR3 is made up of 14 amino acids. Germline V CDR1 and CDR2: SGDLS, YYNGEE. The trim removed 3 bases at V and 7 bases at J, leaving 4 bases unmatched. CDR3 in amino acids: CASSEGTGEQPQHF. CDR3 bases: TGTGCCAGCAGCGAGGGGACAGGGGAACAGCCCCAGCATTTT.

This sequence joins TRBV6-5 and TRBJ2-1; 8 bases agree with TRBD1. V was clipped by 6 bases and J by 4 bases; unmatched bases: 5. The CDR3 spans 14 residues. Germline V CDR1 and CDR2: MNHEY, SVGAGI. CDR3 residues: CASSDRGLYNEQFF. The DNA of the CDR3 is TGTGCCAGCAGCGACAGGGGACTTTACAATGAGCAGTTCTTC.

In DNA, the CDR3 is TGTGCCAGCAGTTATACGGTGGGGCCTGAGCAGTTCTTC. It codes for CASSYTVGPEQFF. The chain employs TRBV6-5 and TRBJ2-1, with D tentatively TRBD1 (5 bases). Trimming shortened V by 3 bases and J by 9 bases, and 12 bases separated the two germline ends. The CDR3 sequence is 13 residues long. The V gene's germline CDR1 is MNHEY and CDR2 SVGAGI.

This clone was recorded only once. This rearrangement joins TRBV19 to TRBJ1-2; 9 bases agree with TRBD1. The CDR3 runs 12 residues. Germline values: CDR1 LNHDA, CDR2 SQIVND (reference sequence). V lost 7 bases, J lost 13 bases, and 10 bases stayed unmatched. The CDR3 here is CASKPRTGDFTF. The CDR3 region has the DNA TGTGCCAGTAAGCCGAGGACAGGGGACTTCACCTTC.

The chain is built from TRBV19 and TRBJ1-1; weak D call: TRBD1 (5 bases). The CDR3 consists of 14 residues. Trimming removed 5 bases at V and 1 base at J, with 11 bases between. CDR1 LNHDA and CDR2 SQIVND come from the germline V gene (reference sequence). The CDR3 sequence: CASSVRQQNTEAFF. Here the CDR3 DNA reads TGTGCCAGTAGTGTTCGACAGCAGAACACTGAAGCTTTCTTT.